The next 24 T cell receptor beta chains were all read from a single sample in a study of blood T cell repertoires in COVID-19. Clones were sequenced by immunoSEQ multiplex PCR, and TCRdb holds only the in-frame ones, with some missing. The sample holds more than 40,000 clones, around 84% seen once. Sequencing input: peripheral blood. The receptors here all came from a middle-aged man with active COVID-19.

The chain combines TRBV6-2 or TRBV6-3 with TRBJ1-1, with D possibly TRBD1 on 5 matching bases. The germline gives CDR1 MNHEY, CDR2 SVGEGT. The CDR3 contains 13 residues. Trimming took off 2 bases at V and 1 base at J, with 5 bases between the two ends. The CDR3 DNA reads TGTGCCAGCAGTTACCAGGGGAACACTGAAGCTTTCTTT. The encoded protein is CASSYQGNTEAFF.

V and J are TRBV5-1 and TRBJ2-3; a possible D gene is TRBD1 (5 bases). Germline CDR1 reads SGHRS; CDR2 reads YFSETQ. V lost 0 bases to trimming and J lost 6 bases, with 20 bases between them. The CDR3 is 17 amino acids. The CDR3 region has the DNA TGCGCCAGCAGCTTGGGCCCAGCAGGGAATCGCGGCGATACGCAGTATTTT. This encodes CASSLGPAGNRGDTQYF.

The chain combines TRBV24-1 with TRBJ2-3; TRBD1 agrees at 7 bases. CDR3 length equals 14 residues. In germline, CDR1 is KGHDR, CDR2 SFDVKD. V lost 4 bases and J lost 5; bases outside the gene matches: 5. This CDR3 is CATSDTGVGDTQYF. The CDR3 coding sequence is TGTGCCACCAGTGACACAGGGGTGGGAGATACGCAGTATTTT.

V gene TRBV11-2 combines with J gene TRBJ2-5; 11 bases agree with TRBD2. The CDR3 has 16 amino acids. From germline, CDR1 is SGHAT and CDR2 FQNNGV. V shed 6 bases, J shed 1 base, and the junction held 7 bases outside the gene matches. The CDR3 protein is CASRPLAGGRQETQYF. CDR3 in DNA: TGTGCCAGCAGACCTCTAGCGGGGGGCCGCCAAGAGACCCAGTACTTC.

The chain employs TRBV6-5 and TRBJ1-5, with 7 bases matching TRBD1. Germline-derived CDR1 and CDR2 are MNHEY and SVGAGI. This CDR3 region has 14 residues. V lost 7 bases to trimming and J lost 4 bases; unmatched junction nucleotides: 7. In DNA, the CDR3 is TGTGCCAGCAACCCTAGGGGGCTGAATCAGCCCCAGCATTTT. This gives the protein CASNPRGLNQPQHF.

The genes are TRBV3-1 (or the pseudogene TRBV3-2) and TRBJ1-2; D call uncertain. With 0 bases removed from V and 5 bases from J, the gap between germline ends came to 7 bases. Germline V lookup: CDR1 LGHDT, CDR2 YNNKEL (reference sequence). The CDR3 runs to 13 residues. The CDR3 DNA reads TGTGCCAGCAGCCAAGACTATAATTATGGCTACACCTTC. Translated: CASSQDYNYGYTF.

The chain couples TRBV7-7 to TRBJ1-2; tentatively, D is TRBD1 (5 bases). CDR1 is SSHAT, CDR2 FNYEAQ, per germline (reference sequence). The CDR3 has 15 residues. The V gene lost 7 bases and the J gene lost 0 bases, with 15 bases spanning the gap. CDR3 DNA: TGTGCCAGCATCTGGGGGGGGGAAGCTAACTATGGCTACACCTTC. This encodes CASIWGGEANYGYTF.

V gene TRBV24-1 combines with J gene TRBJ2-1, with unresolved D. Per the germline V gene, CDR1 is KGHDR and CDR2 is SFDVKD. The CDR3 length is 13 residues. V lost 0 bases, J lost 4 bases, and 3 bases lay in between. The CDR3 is CATSDLHYNEQFF. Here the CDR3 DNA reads TGTGCCACCAGTGATTTGCATTACAATGAGCAGTTCTTC.

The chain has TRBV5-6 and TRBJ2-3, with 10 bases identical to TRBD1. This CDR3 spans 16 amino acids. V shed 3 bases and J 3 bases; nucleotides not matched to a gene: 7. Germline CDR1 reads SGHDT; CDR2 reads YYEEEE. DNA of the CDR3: TGTGCCAGCAGCTACCGGACAGGGGGTTTAACAGATACGCAGTATTTT. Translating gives CASSYRTGGLTDTQYF.

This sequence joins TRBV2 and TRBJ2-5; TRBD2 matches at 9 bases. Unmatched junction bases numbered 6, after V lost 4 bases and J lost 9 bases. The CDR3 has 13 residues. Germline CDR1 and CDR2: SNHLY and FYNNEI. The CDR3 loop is CASSGTSDGSQYF. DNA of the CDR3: TGTGCCAGCAGTGGGACTAGCGATGGGTCCCAGTACTTC.

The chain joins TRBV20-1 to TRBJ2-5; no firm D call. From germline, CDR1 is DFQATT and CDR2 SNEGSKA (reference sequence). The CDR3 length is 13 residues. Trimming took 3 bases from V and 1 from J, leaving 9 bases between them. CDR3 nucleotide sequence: TGCAGTGCTAGTGGCCTCAGCCAAGAGACCCAGTACTTC. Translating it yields CSASGLSQETQYF.

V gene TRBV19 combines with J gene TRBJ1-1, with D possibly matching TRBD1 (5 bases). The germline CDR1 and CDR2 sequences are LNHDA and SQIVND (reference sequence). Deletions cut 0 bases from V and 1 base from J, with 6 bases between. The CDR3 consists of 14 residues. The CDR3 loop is CASSIDQGNTEAFF. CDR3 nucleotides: TGTGCCAGTAGTATAGACCAGGGGAACACTGAAGCTTTCTTT. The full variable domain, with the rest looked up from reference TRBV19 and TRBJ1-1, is DGGITQSPKYLFRKEGQNVTLSCEQNLNHDAMYWYRQDPGQGLRLIYYSQIVNDFQKGDIAEGYSVSREKKESFPLTVTSAQKNPTAFYLCASSIDQGNTEAFFGQGTRLTVV.

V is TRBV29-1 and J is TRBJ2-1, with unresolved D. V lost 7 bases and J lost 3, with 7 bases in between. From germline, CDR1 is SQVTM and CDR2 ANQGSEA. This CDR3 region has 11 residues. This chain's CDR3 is CSATYYNEQFF. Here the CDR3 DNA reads TGCAGCGCCACCTACTACAATGAGCAGTTCTTC.

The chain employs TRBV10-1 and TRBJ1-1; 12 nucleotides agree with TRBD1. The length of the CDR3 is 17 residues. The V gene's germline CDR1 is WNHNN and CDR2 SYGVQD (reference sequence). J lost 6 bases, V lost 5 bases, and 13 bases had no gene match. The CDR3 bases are TGCGCCAGCAGTATTTTAATTTCCGGGACAGGGGGCGCTGAAGCTTTCTTT. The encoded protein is CASSILISGTGGAEAFF.

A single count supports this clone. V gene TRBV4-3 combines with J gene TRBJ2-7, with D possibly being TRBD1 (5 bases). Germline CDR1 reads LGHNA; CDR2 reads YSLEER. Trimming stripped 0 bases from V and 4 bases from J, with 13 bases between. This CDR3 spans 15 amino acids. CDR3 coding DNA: TGCGCCAGCAGCCAAGAGGGCCAGGGCAGGTACGAGCAGTACTTC. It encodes CASSQEGQGRYEQYF.

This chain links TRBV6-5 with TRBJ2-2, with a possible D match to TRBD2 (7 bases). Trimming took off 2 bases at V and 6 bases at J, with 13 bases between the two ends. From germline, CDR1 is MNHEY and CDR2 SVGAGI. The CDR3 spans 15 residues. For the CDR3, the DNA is TGTGCCAGCAGTTACGGGGGGGCCGAAGCCGGGGAGCTGTTTTTT. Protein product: CASSYGGAEAGELFF.

The CDR3 DNA follows: TGCGCCAGCCGGGAGGGGGGATTGGGCAATCAGCCCCAGCATTTT. Amino acids: CASREGGLGNQPQHF. The gene calls are TRBV4-1 and TRBJ1-5; possible D gene TRBD1, 6 bases. The CDR3 sequence is 15 residues long. CDR1 is MGHRA, CDR2 YSYEKL, per germline. The ends were cut back, 8 bases at V and 2 bases at J, with 16 bases in the middle.

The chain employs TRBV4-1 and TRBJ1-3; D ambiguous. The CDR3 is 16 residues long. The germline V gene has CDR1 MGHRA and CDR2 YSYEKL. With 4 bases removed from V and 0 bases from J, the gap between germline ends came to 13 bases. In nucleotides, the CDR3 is TGCGCCAGCAGCCGCGTCGGGGTCAGCTCTGGAAACACCATATATTTT. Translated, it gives CASSRVGVSSGNTIYF.

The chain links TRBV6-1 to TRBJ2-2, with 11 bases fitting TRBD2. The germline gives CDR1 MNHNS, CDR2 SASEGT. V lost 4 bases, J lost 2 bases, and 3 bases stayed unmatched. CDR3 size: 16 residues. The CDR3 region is CASSGGTSGNTGELFF. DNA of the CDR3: TGTGCCAGCAGTGGGGGGACTAGCGGAAACACCGGGGAGCTGTTTTTT.

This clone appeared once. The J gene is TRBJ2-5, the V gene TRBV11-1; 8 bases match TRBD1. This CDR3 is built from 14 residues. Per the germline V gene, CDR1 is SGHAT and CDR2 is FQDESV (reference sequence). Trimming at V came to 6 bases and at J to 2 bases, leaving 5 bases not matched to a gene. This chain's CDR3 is CASSGQGGQETQYF. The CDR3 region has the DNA TGTGCCAGCAGTGGACAGGGCGGGCAAGAGACCCAGTACTTC.

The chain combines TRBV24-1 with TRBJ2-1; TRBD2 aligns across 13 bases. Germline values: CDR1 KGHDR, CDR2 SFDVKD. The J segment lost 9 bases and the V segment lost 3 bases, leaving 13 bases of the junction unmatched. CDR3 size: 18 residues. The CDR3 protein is CATSDVVGTSGEEGEQFF. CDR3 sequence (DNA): TGTGCCACCAGTGATGTTGTTGGGACTAGCGGGGAGGAGGGTGAGCAGTTCTTC.

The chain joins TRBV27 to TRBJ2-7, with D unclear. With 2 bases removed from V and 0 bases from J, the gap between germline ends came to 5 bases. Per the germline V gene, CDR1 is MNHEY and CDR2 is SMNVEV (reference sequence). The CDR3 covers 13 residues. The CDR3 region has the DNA TGTGCCAGCAGTTTAATAAACTCCTACGAGCAGTACTTC. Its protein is CASSLINSYEQYF.

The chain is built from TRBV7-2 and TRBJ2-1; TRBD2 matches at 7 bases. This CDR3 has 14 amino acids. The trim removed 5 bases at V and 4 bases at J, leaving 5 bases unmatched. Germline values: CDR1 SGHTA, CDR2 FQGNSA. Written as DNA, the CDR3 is TGTGCCAGCAGCCGCCGGACTAGTTACAATGAGCAGTTCTTC. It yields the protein CASSRRTSYNEQFF.

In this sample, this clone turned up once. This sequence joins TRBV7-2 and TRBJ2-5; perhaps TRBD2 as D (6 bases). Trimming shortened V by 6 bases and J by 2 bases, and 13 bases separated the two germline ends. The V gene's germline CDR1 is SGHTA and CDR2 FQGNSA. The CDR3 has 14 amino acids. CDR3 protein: CASSSSGSQETQYF. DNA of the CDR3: TGTGCCAGCAGTTCAAGCGGGTCTCAAGAGACCCAGTACTTC.